This TCR beta chain was documented in a study of CD8+ T cells in alopecia areata. Findings and caveats of the study: An increase in clonality over normal scalp was evident in lesional scalp, especially alopecia totalis/universalis. During tofacitinib treatment, many expanded lesional clones remained in scalp and blood.

Treatment specified: oral pan-JAK inhibitor, 5-10 mg twice daily. After isolation, RNA underwent reverse transcription to generate cDNA as the sequencing template. Clones were read by immunoSEQ multiplex PCR, and TCRdb kept only the in-frame ones, dropping some. The sample lists some 150,000 clones, around 86% seen once, with about 12% in the top ten. Trimming removed 6 bases at V and 1 base at J, with 9 bases between. This CDR3 comprises 12 residues. In germline, CDR1 is SQVTM, CDR2 ANQGSEA. This clone was recorded a few times. Its specificity is unknown. The rearrangement joins TRBV29-1 to TRBJ1-1; TRBD1 might be the D (5 bases). The TCR comes from a human donor with alopecia areata. Source: CD8+ T cells sorted from blood, taken at week 4, from a patient treated with tofacitinib. The CDR3 nucleotides read TGCAGCGTGGTGGGGGGGAACACTGAAGCTTTCTTT. Amino acids: CSVVGGNTEAFF.